This T cell receptor (beta chain) was identified during a study of T cell responses to AZD1222 COVID-19 vaccine. This clone was recorded at least ten times. The CDR3 length is 13 residues. The V end was cut by 4 bases, the J end by 13 bases, with 14 bases between. Germline V gene sequence: CDR1 LGHDT, CDR2 YNNKEL (reference sequence). Method: immunoSEQ multiplex PCR; TCRdb's copy keeps in-frame clones and lacks some. The table lists fewer than 55,000 clones, roughly three quarters of them singletons, with roughly 22% in the top ten. V gene TRBV3-1 (or the pseudogene TRBV3-2) combines with J gene TRBJ1-6, with no clear D. The source was peripheral blood, collected on day 0 of MenACWY control vaccination. This receptor was identified in an adult in good health. CDR3 loop: CASSPGSASPLHF. The CDR3, as DNA: TGTGCCAGCAGCCCCGGATCGGCTAGCCCCCTCCACTTT.